Following are 6 T cell receptor beta chains from one sample sequenced in a study of blood T cell repertoires in COVID-19. The repertoire was sequenced with immunoSEQ multiplex PCR; TCRdb's copy has only in-frame clones and lacks some. The repertoire holds about 76,000 clones, with over 70% as singletons. Sequenced material: peripheral blood. The receptors shown here come from a man aged 45 to 65 with active COVID-19.

The genes are TRBV2 and TRBJ1-2; TRBD1 matches at 7 bases. CDR1 and CDR2 from the germline V gene are SNHLY and FYNNEI. CDR3 length: 13 residues. After removal of 6 bases from V and 3 bases from J, the junction contained 4 bases not matched to a gene. The CDR3 region has the DNA TGTGCCAGCAGGGGACAGTCGGACTATGGCTACACCTTC. Translation gives CASRGQSDYGYTF.

The chain uses TRBV6-5 and TRBJ2-1, with 10 bases lining up with TRBD1. V was pared by 0 bases and J by 8 bases, with 7 bases of the junction left unmatched. Germline CDR1 is MNHEY and CDR2 is SVGAGI. The CDR3 is made up of 16 amino acids. CDR3: CASSYSKTGGADEQFF. The CDR3 nucleotides are TGTGCCAGCAGTTACTCGAAGACAGGGGGCGCGGATGAGCAGTTCTTC.

The CDR3 sequence: CASSTGRRTGELFF. The CDR3 DNA reads TGTGCCAGCAGTACAGGGCGTCGCACCGGGGAGCTGTTTTTT. The chain links TRBV11-2 to TRBJ2-2; D might be TRBD1 (6 bases). The CDR3 is 14 amino acids. CDR1 and CDR2 from the germline V gene are SGHAT and FQNNGV. V shed 6 bases and J shed 4 bases, with 12 bases lying between them.

This clone was seen once. V gene TRBV6-5 combines with J gene TRBJ2-7; 8 bases align to TRBD1. V gave up 6 bases and J gave up 3 bases; unmatched junction bases: 7. Looked up from germline, CDR1 is MNHEY and CDR2 is SVGAGI. This CDR3 has 14 amino acids. CDR3: CASRAGQESYEQYF. The CDR3 DNA sequence: TGTGCCAGCAGGGCGGGACAGGAGAGCTACGAGCAGTACTTC.

This rearrangement joins TRBV5-1 to TRBJ1-4, with a tentative D call TRBD1 (5 bases). The CDR3 spans 11 residues. The germline CDR1 and CDR2 sequences are SGHRS and YFSETQ. V dropped 5 bases and J dropped 7 bases, with 6 bases sitting between them. The CDR3: CASRRGEKLFF. The CDR3 DNA reads as TGCGCCAGCAGAAGGGGTGAAAAACTGTTTTTT.

This sequence joins TRBV7-2 and TRBJ2-1; 12 bases agree with TRBD2. The CDR3 extends over 15 amino acids. Germline V gene lookup returns CDR1 SGHTA and CDR2 FQGNSA. Losses at the gene ends were 5 bases for V and 8 bases for J; bases not matched to a gene: 7. CDR3 bases: TGTGCCAGCAGCCCCCGACTAGCGGGAGTTTATGAGCAGTTCTTC. It translates to CASSPRLAGVYEQFF.